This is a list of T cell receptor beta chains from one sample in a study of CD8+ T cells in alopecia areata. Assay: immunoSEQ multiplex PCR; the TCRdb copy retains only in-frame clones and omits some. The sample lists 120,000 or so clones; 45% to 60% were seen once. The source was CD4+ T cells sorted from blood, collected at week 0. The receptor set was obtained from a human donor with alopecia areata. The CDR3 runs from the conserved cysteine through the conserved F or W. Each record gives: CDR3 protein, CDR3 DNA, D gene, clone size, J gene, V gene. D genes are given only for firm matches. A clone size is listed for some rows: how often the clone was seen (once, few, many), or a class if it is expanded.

CDR3: CASSAGTAISSTDTQYF
DNA: TGTGCCAGCAGCGCGGGGACAGCCATATCTAGCACAGATACGCAGTATTTT
D: TRBD1
size: NA
J: TRBJ2-3
V: TRBV9

CDR3: CASSHPRGGVRLNYGYTF
DNA: TGTGCCAGCAGCCATCCGAGGGGAGGCGTAAGACTAAACTATGGCTACACCTTC
D: NA
size: NA
J: TRBJ1-2
V: TRBV28

CDR3: CASRRTLISYNEQFF
DNA: TGTGCCAGCAGGCGGACCTTGATATCCTACAATGAGCAGTTCTTC
D: NA
size: NA
J: TRBJ2-1
V: TRBV28

CDR3: CASSLGSVYEQYF
DNA: TGTGCCAGCAGCTTAGGCTCCGTTTACGAGCAGTACTTC
D: NA
size: NA
J: TRBJ2-7
V: TRBV11-2

CDR3: CAGRGTGNTEAFF
DNA: TGTGCCGGCCGTGGGACAGGGAACACTGAAGCTTTCTTT
D: TRBD1
size: few
J: TRBJ1-1
V: TRBV30

CDR3: CASSLRTGRADTQYF
DNA: TGCGCCAGCAGCTTGAGAACAGGGCGGGCAGATACGCAGTATTTT
D: NA
size: once
J: TRBJ2-3
V: TRBV5-1

CDR3: CASSLATGEANYGYTF
DNA: TGCGCCAGCAGCTTGGCGACAGGGGAAGCTAACTATGGCTACACCTTC
D: TRBD1
size: NA
J: TRBJ1-2
V: TRBV5-1

CDR3: CASSLGQAKAFF
DNA: TGTGCCAGCAGCTTGGGACAGGCTAAAGCTTTCTTT
D: NA
size: once
J: TRBJ1-1
V: TRBV5-6

CDR3: CASSRVLLQGKDYEQYF
DNA: TGCGCCAGCAGCCGAGTCCTACTACAGGGAAAGGACTACGAGCAGTACTTC
D: NA
size: few
J: TRBJ2-7
V: TRBV4-1

CDR3: CASSRDSNQPQHF
DNA: TGTGCCAGCAGTCGCGATAGCAATCAGCCCCAGCATTTT
D: NA
size: NA
J: TRBJ1-5
V: TRBV28

CDR3: CASSLILEGTEAFF
DNA: TGCGCCAGCAGCTTGATTCTAGAAGGAACTGAAGCTTTCTTT
D: NA
size: NA
J: TRBJ1-1
V: TRBV5-1

CDR3: CASSFYRENSEAFF
DNA: TGTGCCAGCAGCTTCTACAGGGAAAATTCTGAAGCTTTCTTT
D: NA
size: NA
J: TRBJ1-1
V: TRBV7-9

CDR3: CASSYKGGAGGYTF
DNA: TGTGCCAGCAGTTACAAAGGGGGCGCGGGTGGCTACACCTTC
D: TRBD1
size: NA
J: TRBJ1-2
V: TRBV6-5

CDR3: CASSIREGAFTEAFF
DNA: TGTGCCAGTAGTATCCGAGAAGGGGCCTTCACTGAAGCTTTCTTT
D: NA
size: NA
J: TRBJ1-1
V: TRBV19

CDR3: CAWSGRFPGQGVVDTQYF
DNA: TGTGCCTGGAGTGGGAGGTTTCCGGGACAGGGTGTGGTAGATACGCAGTATTTT
D: TRBD1
size: NA
J: TRBJ2-3
V: TRBV30

CDR3: CASTPPGGGSGANVLTF
DNA: TGTGCCAGCACCCCCCCGGGGGGCGGCTCTGGGGCCAACGTCCTGACTTTC
D: NA
size: NA
J: TRBJ2-6
V: TRBV7-9

CDR3: CASSLAPGVLVWEQYF
DNA: TGTGCCAGCAGCTTGGCCCCTGGTGTGCTAGTGTGGGAGCAGTACTTC
D: NA
size: NA
J: TRBJ2-7
V: TRBV5-4

CDR3: CASSLVEGTEAFF
DNA: TGTGCCAGCAGCTTAGTGGAGGGGACTGAAGCTTTCTTT
D: NA
size: NA
J: TRBJ1-1
V: TRBV7-2

CDR3: CASSLAMTGELFF
DNA: TGTGCCAGCAGTTTGGCCATGACCGGGGAGCTGTTTTTT
D: NA
size: NA
J: TRBJ2-2
V: TRBV5-4

CDR3: CAAERGVTDTQYF
DNA: TGTGCCGCCGAGCGGGGAGTCACAGATACGCAGTATTTT
D: TRBD2
size: once
J: TRBJ2-3
V: TRBV30

CDR3: CASSSAGGLAGSYEQYF
DNA: TGCGCCAGCAGCTCCGCTGGCGGACTAGCGGGAAGCTACGAGCAGTACTTC
D: TRBD2
size: NA
J: TRBJ2-7
V: TRBV5-1

CDR3: CASSLDGSPLHF
DNA: TGTGCCAGCAGCTTAGATGGTTCACCCCTCCACTTT
D: NA
size: NA
J: TRBJ1-6
V: TRBV11-1

CDR3: CASSQEATGATNYGYTF
DNA: TGCGCCAGCAGCCAAGAAGCTACAGGGGCCACTAACTATGGCTACACCTTC
D: TRBD1
size: NA
J: TRBJ1-2
V: TRBV4-3

CDR3: CASSYFGPSSTDTQYF
DNA: TGTGCCAGCAGTTACTTTGGGCCCTCTAGCACAGATACGCAGTATTTT
D: NA
size: once
J: TRBJ2-3
V: TRBV6-5

CDR3: CASSLTGGLGQPQHF
DNA: TGTGCCAGCTCGCTAACAGGGGGTCTAGGTCAGCCCCAGCATTTT
D: TRBD1
size: NA
J: TRBJ1-5
V: TRBV18

CDR3: CASSPNRGSAKNIQYF
DNA: TGTGCCAGCAGTCCGAACAGGGGGTCTGCCAAAAACATTCAGTACTTC
D: TRBD1
size: few
J: TRBJ2-4
V: TRBV25-1

CDR3: CASSIIGGKEKLFF
DNA: TGTGCCAGTAGTATCATCGGCGGGAAGGAAAAACTGTTTTTT
D: NA
size: NA
J: TRBJ1-4
V: TRBV19

CDR3: CAWSDGGGEQYF
DNA: TGTGCCTGGAGTGACGGTGGAGGGGAGCAGTACTTC
D: NA
size: few
J: TRBJ2-7
V: TRBV30

CDR3: CASTREMGDTQYF
DNA: TGTGCCAGCACCAGAGAGATGGGGGATACGCAGTATTTT
D: NA
size: NA
J: TRBJ2-3
V: TRBV9

CDR3: CASSLVSEAFF
DNA: TGTGCCAGCAGCTTAGTCTCTGAAGCTTTCTTT
D: NA
size: NA
J: TRBJ1-1
V: TRBV11-3

CDR3: CASSGLGQRGVYNEQFF
DNA: TGTGCCAGCAGTGGACTGGGACAGAGGGGGGTCTACAATGAGCAGTTCTTC
D: NA
size: NA
J: TRBJ2-1
V: TRBV2

CDR3: CAWSVYYLGTSGSTDTQYF
DNA: TGTGCCTGGAGTGTATATTATCTAGGGACTAGCGGGAGCACAGATACGCAGTATTTT
D: TRBD2
size: NA
J: TRBJ2-3
V: TRBV30

CDR3: CASGPGDISYEQYF
DNA: TGTGCCAGCGGCCCAGGGGATATCTCCTACGAGCAGTACTTC
D: NA
size: NA
J: TRBJ2-7
V: TRBV2

CDR3: CASSAAAFGEQYF
DNA: TGTGCCAGCAGCGCGGCGGCCTTTGGGGAGCAGTACTTC
D: NA
size: NA
J: TRBJ2-7
V: TRBV7-3

CDR3: CASSWSGGTGVDEQYF
DNA: TGTGCCAGCAGCTGGAGCGGAGGGACAGGGGTCGACGAGCAGTACTTC
D: TRBD1
size: few
J: TRBJ2-7
V: TRBV7-8

CDR3: CASSLDSGSDTQYF
DNA: TGCGCCAGCAGCTTGGACAGCGGGAGTGATACGCAGTATTTT
D: TRBD2
size: NA
J: TRBJ2-3
V: TRBV5-1

CDR3: CASLGTMNTEAFF
DNA: TGTGCCAGCTTAGGAACCATGAACACTGAAGCTTTCTTT
D: NA
size: NA
J: TRBJ1-1
V: TRBV18